A selection of T cell receptor beta chains follows, all from one sample in a study of blood T cells in healthy people across ages. One entry per CDR3 protein, called by TCRdb with MiXCR from the 5' RACE reads. The data show roughly 900,000 distinct CDR3 sequences, under 30% seen once. Sequences were obtained from blood. These receptors originate from a woman aged 80 or over in good health. Both conserved end residues are part of each CDR3. Fields, in order: clone size, J gene, V gene, D gene, CDR3 DNA, CDR3 protein. The D gene is left open where the match is weak. Size is omitted from some rows. Given values are once, few, many or a class for expanded clones.

many | TRBJ2-7 | TRBV7-6 | TRBD2 | TGTGCCAGCAGCTCGGGGGGGAACGAGCAGTACTTC | CASSSGGNEQYF
few | TRBJ1-5 | TRBV12-3/TRBV12-4 | NA | TGTGCCAGCAGCTCTACTTACAGCCGAGATCAGCCCCAGCATTTT | CASSSTYSRDQPQHF
few | TRBJ2-5 | TRBV20-1 | TRBD1 | TGCAGTGCTAGGTCGACAGGGGGACTAGAGACCCAGTACTTC | CSARSTGGLETQYF
NA | TRBJ2-1 | TRBV12-3/TRBV12-4 | NA | TGTGCCAGCAGTCCCACAGGGTTTCGGGAGACCCGGTTCTTC | CASSPTGFRETRFF
NA | TRBJ2-5 | TRBV5-1 | TRBD1 | TGCGCCAGCAGCCTGACAGGGCTAGTGGGCCAAGAGACCCAGTACTTC | CASSLTGLVGQETQYF
once | TRBJ2-7 | TRBV11-2 | NA | TGTGCCAGCAGCTTAGAAGGGCAGGGCCGGTACGAGCAGTACTTC | CASSLEGQGRYEQYF
NA | TRBJ2-1 | TRBV27 | TRBD1 | TGTGCCAGCAGTCTCGGGACAGGGCGGGGTTTGGAGACCCAGTTCTTC | CASSLGTGRGLETQFF
few | TRBJ2-1 | TRBV6-6 | NA | TGTGCCAGCAGGGACGCCGAGCCCAACAATGAGCAGTTCTTC | CASRDAEPNNEQFF
many | TRBJ2-1 | TRBV11-2 | TRBD2 | TGTGCCAGCAGCTTAGCCGGGGGGGCCTACTACAATGAGCAGTTCTTC | CASSLAGGAYYNEQFF
NA | TRBJ2-1 | TRBV9 | TRBD2 | TGTGCCAGCAGCAAGGATGGGGGGGTCTACAATGAGCAGTTCTTC | CASSKDGGVYNEQFF
many | TRBJ2-1 | TRBV7-2 | NA | TGTGCCAGCAGCTGGGGGGTCTCGTACAATGAGCAGTTCTTC | CASSWGVSYNEQFF
few | TRBJ2-5 | TRBV5-1 | NA | TGCGCCAGCAGCTTACCGGTACAGGGCAAAAATGAGCAGTACTTC | CASSLPVQGKNEQYF